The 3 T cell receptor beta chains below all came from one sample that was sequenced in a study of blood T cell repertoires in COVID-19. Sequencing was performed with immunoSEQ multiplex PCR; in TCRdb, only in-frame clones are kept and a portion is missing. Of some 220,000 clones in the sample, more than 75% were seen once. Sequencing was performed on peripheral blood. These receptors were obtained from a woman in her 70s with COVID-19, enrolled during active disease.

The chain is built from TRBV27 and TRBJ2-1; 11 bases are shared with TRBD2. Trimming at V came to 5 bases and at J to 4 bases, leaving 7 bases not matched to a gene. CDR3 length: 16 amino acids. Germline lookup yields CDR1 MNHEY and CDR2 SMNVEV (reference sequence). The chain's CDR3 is CASSPRTSGLYNEQFF. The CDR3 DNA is TGTGCCAGCAGTCCCCGGACTAGCGGGCTATACAATGAGCAGTTCTTC.

CDR3 in amino acids: CASSYQTSGSTDTQYF. The CDR3 DNA reads TGTGCCAGCAGTTACCAAACTAGCGGGAGTACAGATACGCAGTATTTT. The V gene is TRBV6-2 or TRBV6-3, the J gene TRBJ2-3; the match to TRBD2 covers 11 bases. From germline, CDR1 is MNHEY and CDR2 SVGEGT. The V segment lost 2 bases and the J segment 3 bases; nucleotides outside the gene matches: 4. CDR3 length equals 16 residues.

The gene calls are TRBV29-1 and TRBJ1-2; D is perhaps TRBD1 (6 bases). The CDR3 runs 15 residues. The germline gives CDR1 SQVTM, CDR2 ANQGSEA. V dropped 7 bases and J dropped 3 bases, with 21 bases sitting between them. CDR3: CSAVGQREKYYGYTF. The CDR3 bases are TGCAGCGCTGTAGGACAGAGAGAGAAGTACTATGGCTACACCTTC.